The next 13 T cell receptor beta chains were all read from a single sample in a study of metastatic and nonmetastatic thyroid tumors. The entire patient cohort was treatment-naive prior to thyroid surgery. TCRdb reprocessed the PCR reads using MiXCR. The sample has over 35,000 clones; about a sixth are singletons. The sample taken for sequencing was tumor tissue. Receptors originate from a female donor with papillary thyroid cancer or a benign thyroid nodule (not recorded which). Some clones in this sample may be carry-over from other donors' samples.

This clone showed up many times. The genes are TRBV6-1 and TRBJ2-3; D tentatively reads TRBD1 or TRBD2 (5 bases each). This CDR3 has 12 amino acids. Trimming removed 8 bases at V and 2 bases at J, with 8 bases between. Germline V gene lookup returns CDR1 MNHNS and CDR2 SASEGT. CDR3 protein: CASGDLTDTQYF. The CDR3 nucleotides read TGTGCCAGCGGGGACCTCACAGATACGCAGTATTTT.

The chain combines TRBV20-1 with TRBJ2-1; 11 bases map to TRBD2. Germline CDR1 reads DFQATT; CDR2 reads SNEGSKA (reference sequence). Trimming removed 4 bases from V and 1 base from J; junction bases left unmatched: 6. This CDR3 contains 16 residues. The CDR3 sequence is CSAIGLAGGSYNEQFF. The CDR3 region has the DNA TGCAGTGCTATAGGACTAGCGGGTGGTTCCTACAATGAGCAGTTCTTC.

In this sample, this clone turned up many times. The chain combines TRBV4-3 with TRBJ2-1; the match to TRBD2 covers 9 bases. V trimming: 7 bases; J trimming: 3 bases; junction bases outside the gene matches: 7. Germline-derived CDR1 and CDR2 are LGHNA and YSLEER. The CDR3 loop spans 15 amino acids. DNA of the CDR3: TGCGCCAGCACTAAAAGACTAGCGGACTACAATGAGCAGTTCTTC. Encoded protein: CASTKRLADYNEQFF.

This clone was counted ten times or more. The chain is built from TRBV2 and TRBJ2-5, with a tentative D call TRBD1 (6 bases). Germline values: CDR1 SNHLY, CDR2 FYNNEI. The CDR3 contains 15 residues. The germline V and J ends were trimmed by 7 bases and 1 base, with 16 bases remaining between them. CDR3 nucleotide sequence: TGTGCCAGCAAGGGGGATGGGGCCAGCCAAGAGACCCAGTACTTC. It yields the protein CASKGDGASQETQYF.

The chain is built from TRBV19 and TRBJ2-7; 11 bases agree with TRBD2. The CDR3 is 15 amino acids. V trimming: 4 bases; J trimming: 2 bases; junction bases outside the gene matches: 4. Germline values: CDR1 LNHDA, CDR2 SQIVND (reference sequence). The CDR3 DNA is TGTGCCAGTAGTACTAGCGGGAGGACCCCCTACGAGCAGTACTTC. Translated, it gives CASSTSGRTPYEQYF.

This clone has a count of ten or more. This chain joins TRBV6-1 and TRBJ1-1; tentative D call: TRBD1 (5 bases). The V end was cut by 5 bases, the J end by 3 bases, with 10 bases between. Germline V lookup: CDR1 MNHNS, CDR2 SASEGT. The CDR3 is made up of 13 amino acids. CDR3 residues: CASSFREDTEAFF. The CDR3 coding sequence is TGTGCCAGCAGTTTCAGGGAGGACACTGAAGCTTTCTTT.

Concerning this clone: Given a much more abundant clone one base away, this may be a read error. Within the sample, other DNA sequences also encode this same CDR3. This chain uses TRBV27 with TRBJ1-1; unclear D gene. The ends were cut back, 3 bases at V and 6 bases at J, with 14 bases in the middle. Germline V gene data show CDR1 as MNHEY and CDR2 as SMNVEV (reference sequence). The CDR3 extends over 14 amino acids. CDR3 amino acids: CASSFLPGRAEAFF. The CDR3 DNA is TGTGCCAGCAGTTTTCTTCCAGGTCGCGCTGAAGCTTTCTTT.

This clone was seen many times. The rearrangement links TRBV30 to TRBJ2-3, with 8 bases lining up with TRBD2. V shed 4 bases and J 3 bases; nucleotides not matched to a gene: 6. The CDR3 length is 14 residues. Germline V gene lookup returns CDR1 GTSNPN and CDR2 SVGIG (reference sequence). CDR3 DNA sequence: TGTGCCTGGAATCGGGAGGGCCTTACAGATACGCAGTATTTT. Its translation: CAWNREGLTDTQYF.

This clone was seen a handful of times. It may be a read error: a sequence one base away is much more abundant. This specimen includes other DNA sequences encoding the same CDR3. This sequence joins TRBV12-3 or TRBV12-4 and TRBJ2-5; D not resolved. The CDR3 loop spans 11 amino acids. V was shortened by 3 bases and J by 5 bases, with 4 bases between the two germline ends. DNA of the CDR3: TGTGCCAGCAGTTTGACGGAGACCCAGTACTTC. Translating gives CASSLTETQYF.

With respect to this clone: A much larger clone is a single base away; this may be a read error. This chain links TRBV2 with TRBJ2-5; 11 nucleotides agree with TRBD2. Germline trimming cut 8 bases from V and 9 bases from J; bases unmatched to any gene: 23. CDR3 size: 18 residues. Germline V gives CDR1 SNHLY, CDR2 FYNNEI. The CDR3 loop reads CASGGSATSGILIGSQYF. The CDR3, as DNA: TGTGCCAGCGGCGGTTCGGCGACTAGCGGGATATTGATTGGGTCCCAGTACTTC.

This clone was seen ten or more times. The chain combines TRBV5-1 with TRBJ2-3; TRBD2 might be the D (5 bases). The CDR3 has 14 amino acids. Trimming removed 2 bases at V and 4 bases at J, with 11 bases between. The V gene's germline CDR1 is SGHRS and CDR2 YFSETQ. The CDR3 region is CASSFGLEADTQYF. CDR3 in DNA: TGCGCCAGCAGCTTCGGACTTGAGGCAGATACGCAGTATTTT.

A word on this clone: Sequence at one end of the junction differs from germline and may be a read error. The chain combines TRBV28 with TRBJ2-3; 10 bases map to TRBD2. The CDR3 is 18 residues long. Germline lookup yields CDR1 MDHEN and CDR2 SYDVKM. This chain's CDR3 is CASSSPSWTSGSPDTRYF. CDR3 bases: TGTGCCAGCAGCTCACCCTCCTGGACTAGCGGTAGTCCAGATACGCGGTATTTT.

V and J are TRBV19 and TRBJ2-3; TRBD2 matches 8 bases. The CDR3 totals 16 residues. The junction had 14 bases not matched to a gene; V was cut back by 7 bases and J by 5 bases. Germline CDR1 is LNHDA and CDR2 is SQIVND (reference sequence). CDR3 protein: CASTEVIGRDIDTQYF. CDR3 nucleotides: TGTGCCAGTACCGAAGTGATCGGGAGGGATATAGATACGCAGTATTTT. Supplemented by reference TRBV19 and TRBJ2-3, the full variable domain reads DGGITQSPKYLFRKEGQNVTLSCEQNLNHDAMYWYRQDPGQGLRLIYYSQIVNDFQKGDIAEGYSVSREKKESFPLTVTSAQKNPTAFYLCASTEVIGRDIDTQYFGPGTRLTVL.